This passage covers 6 T cell receptor beta chains from one sample sequenced in a study of T cell clones after liver transplantation. Here immunoSEQ multiplex PCR was the method, and the copy in TCRdb shows in-frame clones only, minus some. Of approximately 65,000 clones in the sample, 80% to 95% are singletons; the top ten hold more than 0.85%. The starting material was CD4+ T cells from blood, obtained about 26 months after liver transplant. The receptor source for this set is a human patient who received a liver transplant. The graft donor may account for some of the T cells.

This chain uses TRBV6-6 with TRBJ1-1; D may be TRBD1 (6 bases). V lost 0 bases and J lost 4, with 9 bases in between. Germline V lookup: CDR1 MNHNY, CDR2 SVGAGI (reference sequence). The CDR3 is made up of 14 amino acids. In DNA, the CDR3 is TGTGCCAGCAGTTACTCGGACAGATTCACTGAAGCTTTCTTT. This sequence encodes CASSYSDRFTEAFF.

J is TRBJ2-3 and V is TRBV10-3; D remains unclear. The CDR3 extends over 13 amino acids. Between the trimmed V and J ends, which lost 7 bases and 3 bases, there was a span of 11 bases. Per germline, CDR1 ENHRY and CDR2 SYGVKD. The CDR3 sequence is CAINPDRTDTQYF. The CDR3, as DNA: TGTGCCATCAACCCGGACCGTACAGATACGCAGTATTTT.

Concerning this clone: This specimen includes other DNA sequences encoding the same CDR3. The chain links TRBV2 to TRBJ2-7, with D possibly TRBD2 on 6 matching bases. Germline values: CDR1 SNHLY, CDR2 FYNNEI. This CDR3 is 13 amino acids long. Trimming shortened V by 8 bases and J by 6 bases, and 17 bases separated the two germline ends. This CDR3 reads CASASVEGLEQYF. The CDR3 coding sequence is TGTGCCAGCGCCTCCGTGGAGGGGCTCGAGCAGTACTTC.

The genes are TRBV27 and TRBJ2-7; 7 bases align to TRBD2. Germline lookup yields CDR1 MNHEY and CDR2 SMNVEV (reference sequence). Trimming took 6 bases from V and 1 from J; bases not matched to a gene: 6. The CDR3 covers 14 residues. The DNA of the CDR3 is TGTGCCAGCAGCCGGGGGGAGCATTCCTACGAGCAGTACTTC. Amino acids: CASSRGEHSYEQYF.

The chain joins TRBV13 to TRBJ2-1; 8 bases are a match to TRBD2. Germline CDR1 is PRHDT and CDR2 is FYEKMQ (reference sequence). The ends lost 5 bases at V and 6 bases at J; junction bases unmatched: 18. The CDR3 extends over 18 amino acids. The CDR3 bases are TGTGCCAGCAGCCGGGGTCGGGGGAGCGGGAGAATTGGCAATGAGCAGTTCTTC. This encodes CASSRGRGSGRIGNEQFF. Drawing the rest from reference TRBV13 and TRBJ2-1, the complete variable domain is AAGVIQSPRHLIKEKRETATLKCYPIPRHDTVYWYQQGPGQDPQFLISFYEKMQSDKGSIPDRFSAQQFSDYHSELNMSSLELGDSALYFCASSRGRGSGRIGNEQFFGPGTRLTVL.

The chain carries TRBV4-2 and TRBJ2-1, with a weak D call TRBD2 (6 bases). CDR1 and CDR2 (germline): LGHNA, YNFKEQ. The CDR3 consists of 18 residues. V dropped 0 bases and J dropped 0 bases, with 15 bases sitting between them. The CDR3 sequence: CASSQDRSLAFSYNEQFF. CDR3 coding DNA: TGTGCCAGCAGCCAAGATCGGAGCCTAGCGTTCTCCTACAATGAGCAGTTCTTC.